These 5 T cell receptor beta chains came from one sample sequenced in a study of T cell changes during pregnancy in multiple sclerosis. Assay: immunoSEQ multiplex PCR; the TCRdb copy retains only in-frame clones and omits some. This table holds around 71,000 clones, about 92% found once. The sample consisted of peripheral blood, taken in the third trimester of pregnancy. Source of these receptors: a female donor with multiple sclerosis, enrolled in a pregnancy study.

The CDR3, as DNA: TGCGCCAGCAGCCCTCCCCGGAGGGTAGAGACCCAGTACTTC. Translated: CASSPPRRVETQYF. The V gene is TRBV23-1, the J gene TRBJ2-5, with D tentatively TRBD2 (6 bases). TRBV23-1 is recorded as an ORF, its role being uncertain. V was clipped by 6 bases and J by 4 bases, with 15 bases between them. The CDR3 sequence is 14 residues long.

J is TRBJ1-2 and V is TRBV28; 7 nucleotides line up with TRBD1. The V segment lost 6 bases and the J segment 4 bases; nucleotides outside the gene matches: 23. Looked up from germline, CDR1 is MDHEN and CDR2 is SYDVKM. CDR3 length: 19 amino acids. The chain's CDR3 is CASSDKHRDRVYGAYGYTF. The CDR3 DNA reads TGTGCCAGCAGCGACAAACACCGGGACAGAGTTTATGGGGCCTATGGCTACACCTTC.

The V call is TRBV2, the J call TRBJ1-5; D might be TRBD1 (5 bases). Germline CDR1 SNHLY, CDR2 FYNNEI. This CDR3 has 13 residues. The germline V and J ends were trimmed by 7 bases and 5 bases, with 12 bases remaining between them. CDR3 loop: CASTSDSYQPQHF. DNA for the CDR3: TGTGCCAGCACCAGCGACAGCTATCAGCCCCAGCATTTT. Full variable domain (remainder filled in from reference TRBV2 and TRBJ1-5): EPEVTQTPSHQVTQMGQEVILRCVPISNHLYFYWYRQILGQKVEFLVSFYNNEISEKSEIFDDQFSVERPDGSNFTLKIRSTKLEDSAMYFCASTSDSYQPQHFGDGTRLSIL.

This clone has just a few counts. The chain links TRBV28 to TRBJ2-3, with a weak D call TRBD2 (5 bases). The CDR3 loop spans 15 amino acids. The V and J ends lost 7 bases and 3 bases respectively, with 17 bases between them. The germline CDR1 and CDR2 sequences are MDHEN and SYDVKM. This CDR3 is CASTLMAGGTDTQYF. The CDR3 DNA follows: TGTGCCAGCACCCTGATGGCGGGTGGGACAGATACGCAGTATTTT. Looking up the rest from reference TRBV28 and TRBJ2-3 gives the full variable domain: DVKVTQSSRYLVKRTGEKVFLECVQDMDHENMFWYRQDPGLGLRLIYFSYDVKMKEKGDIPEGYSVSREKKERFSLILESASTNQTSMYLCASTLMAGGTDTQYFGPGTRLTVL.

This chain links TRBV2 with TRBJ1-4; D is undetermined. The CDR3 has 12 residues. Trimming shortened V by 4 bases and J by 8 bases, and 8 bases separated the two germline ends. In germline, CDR1 is SNHLY, CDR2 FYNNEI. The DNA of the CDR3 is TGTGCCAGCAGTGCTGGCAGAGAAAAACTGTTTTTT. Residues: CASSAGREKLFF.